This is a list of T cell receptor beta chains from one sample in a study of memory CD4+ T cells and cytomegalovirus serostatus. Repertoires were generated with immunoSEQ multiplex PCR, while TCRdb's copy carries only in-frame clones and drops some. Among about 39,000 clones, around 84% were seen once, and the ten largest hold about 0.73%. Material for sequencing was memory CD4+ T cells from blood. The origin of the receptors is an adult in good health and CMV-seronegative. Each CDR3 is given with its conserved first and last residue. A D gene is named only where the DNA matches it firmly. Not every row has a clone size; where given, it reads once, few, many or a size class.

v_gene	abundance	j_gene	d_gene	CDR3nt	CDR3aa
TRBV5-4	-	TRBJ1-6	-	TGTGCCAGCAGCTCACAGGGAGGCAACCGGAATTCACCCCTCCACTTT	CASSSQGGNRNSPLHF
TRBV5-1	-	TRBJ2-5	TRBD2	TGCGCCAGCAGCTTGGCTAGCGGGGGGGTCTACTTC	CASSLASGGVYF
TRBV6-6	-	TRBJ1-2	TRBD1	TGTGCCAGCAGTTACCTCTACAACAGGGGCCAATATGGCTACACCTTC	CASSYLYNRGQYGYTF
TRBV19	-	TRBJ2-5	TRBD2	TGTGCCAGTAGTATGCTAGCGGGGAGCAGGGGAGAGACCCAGTACTTC	CASSMLAGSRGETQYF
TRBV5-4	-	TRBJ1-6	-	TGTGCCAGCAGCTTCGGAGACTATAATTCACCCCTCCACTTT	CASSFGDYNSPLHF
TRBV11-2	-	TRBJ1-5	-	TGTGCCAGCAGCGCAAGCGGTGGCGGTCAGCCCCAGCATTTT	CASSASGGGQPQHF
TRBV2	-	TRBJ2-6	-	TGTGCCAGCAGTGGGTCTGGGGCCAACGTCCTGACTTTC	CASSGSGANVLTF
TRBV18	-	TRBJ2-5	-	TGTGCCAGCTCACCGCCGCGAGGACAGTTCGGACAAGAGACCCAGTACTTC	CASSPPRGQFGQETQYF
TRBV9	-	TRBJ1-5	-	TGTGCCAGCAGCGCGGCGGACAGTCGTCAGCCCCAGCATTTT	CASSAADSRQPQHF
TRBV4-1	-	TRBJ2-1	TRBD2	TGCGCCAGCAGCCGGGCCCTAGCGGGGGGGCAGAATGAGCAGTTCTTC	CASSRALAGGQNEQFF
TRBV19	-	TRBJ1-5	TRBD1	TGTGCCAGTAGTGCGGGACAGCGCAATCAGCCCCAGCATTTT	CASSAGQRNQPQHF
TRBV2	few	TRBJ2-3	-	TGTGCCAGCAGTGACGGAGGGGGGAGCACAGATACGCAGTATTTT	CASSDGGGSTDTQYF
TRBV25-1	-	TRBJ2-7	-	TGTGCCAGCAGTGGGAGACAGGAGAGCTCCTACGAGCAGTACTTC	CASSGRQESSYEQYF
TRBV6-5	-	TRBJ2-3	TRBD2	TGTGCCAGCAGTTACGGTCGGGGGGGGTTTACAGATACGCAGTATTTT	CASSYGRGGFTDTQYF
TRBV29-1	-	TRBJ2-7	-	TGCAGCGTTGAAGATACGAGAGCCTCCTACGAGCAGTACTTC	CSVEDTRASYEQYF
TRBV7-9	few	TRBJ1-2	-	TGTGCCAGCAGCTTAGGTGCAGGAAACTATGGCTACACCTTC	CASSLGAGNYGYTF
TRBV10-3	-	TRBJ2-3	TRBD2	TGTGCCATCAGTTATAGCGGGGGGGGCACAGATACGCAGTATTTT	CAISYSGGGTDTQYF
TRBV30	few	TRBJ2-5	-	TGTGCCTGGAGTGGCAGGGTTTTGGAGACCCAGTACTTC	CAWSGRVLETQYF
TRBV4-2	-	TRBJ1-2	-	TGTGCCAGCAGCCCGCGGGCGGAGGGAAACGGCTACACCTTC	CASSPRAEGNGYTF
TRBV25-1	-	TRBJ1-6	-	TGTGCCAGCAAGTTAGGGGATAATTCACCCCTCCACTTT	CASKLGDNSPLHF
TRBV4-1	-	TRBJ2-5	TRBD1	TGCGCCAGCAGCCAAACAGGGGGGACGGAGACCCAGTACTTC	CASSQTGGTETQYF
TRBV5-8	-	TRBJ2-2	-	TGTGCCAGCAGCTGGAGGGGAAGATACACCGGGGAGCTGTTTTTT	CASSWRGRYTGELFF
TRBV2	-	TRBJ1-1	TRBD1	TGTGCCAGCAGTGTAGCAGGGGGTTTCATGGAAGCTTTCTTT	CASSVAGGFMEAFF